These 5 T cell receptor beta chains came from one sample sequenced in a study of shared clonotypes between healthy human individuals. Cells designated naive CD8 were CD45RO-negative and were positively selected for CCR7, with terminally differentiated effector memory CD45RA+ cells excluded. Sequencing was performed with immunoSEQ multiplex PCR; in TCRdb, only in-frame clones are kept and a portion is missing. The sample yields almost 700,000 clones, 92% seen once. The sequenced material came from naive CD8+ T cells sorted from blood. Source of these receptors: a man between 25 and 39 years old in good health.

CDR3 sequence reads: CASSPPWDRVVAGELFF. CDR3 in DNA: TGTGCCAGCTCACCACCCTGGGACAGGGTGGTCGCCGGGGAGCTGTTTTTT. The chain uses TRBV18 and TRBJ2-2; 9 bases fit TRBD1. Losses at the gene ends were 0 bases for V and 6 bases for J; bases not matched to a gene: 8. The CDR3 is 17 amino acids. Germline CDR1 reads KGHSH; CDR2 reads LQKENI.

The chain has TRBV7-8 and TRBJ2-7; possibly TRBD1 for D (6 bases). The CDR3 contains 15 residues. Germline assignment: CDR1 SGHVS and CDR2 FQNEAQ. Between the trimmed V and J ends, which lost 4 bases and 4 bases, there was a span of 17 bases. The CDR3 region is CASSSEPGHNYEQYF. The CDR3, as DNA: TGTGCCAGCAGCTCAGAGCCGGGACACAATTACGAGCAGTACTTC.

V gene TRBV5-6 combines with J gene TRBJ2-1; 7 bases are shared with TRBD2. V lost 6 bases, J lost 0 bases, and 6 bases stayed unmatched. This CDR3 comprises 15 residues. Germline assignment: CDR1 SGHDT and CDR2 YYEEEE. The CDR3 is CASTRGGSSYNEQFF. The CDR3 DNA sequence: TGTGCCAGCACCCGCGGCGGGAGCTCCTACAATGAGCAGTTCTTC.

V usage is TRBV27 and J usage is TRBJ2-3; 8 nucleotides match TRBD1. With V trimmed by 6 bases and J by 2 bases, 4 bases remained unmatched. Looked up from germline, CDR1 is MNHEY and CDR2 is SMNVEV (reference sequence). The CDR3 sequence is 14 residues long. The DNA of the CDR3 is TGTGCCAGCAGGGACAGGGATTACACAGATACGCAGTATTTT. Translated, it gives CASRDRDYTDTQYF.

The chain has TRBV28 and TRBJ2-7, with 16 bases matching TRBD2. This CDR3 is 19 amino acids long. Germline CDR1 is MDHEN and CDR2 is SYDVKM. Losses at the gene ends were 4 bases for V and 6 bases for J; bases not matched to a gene: 15. The CDR3 spells CASSSLRMGLAGGPGEQYF. The CDR3 DNA reads TGTGCCAGCAGTTCCCTTAGAATGGGACTAGCGGGAGGGCCGGGCGAGCAGTACTTC.